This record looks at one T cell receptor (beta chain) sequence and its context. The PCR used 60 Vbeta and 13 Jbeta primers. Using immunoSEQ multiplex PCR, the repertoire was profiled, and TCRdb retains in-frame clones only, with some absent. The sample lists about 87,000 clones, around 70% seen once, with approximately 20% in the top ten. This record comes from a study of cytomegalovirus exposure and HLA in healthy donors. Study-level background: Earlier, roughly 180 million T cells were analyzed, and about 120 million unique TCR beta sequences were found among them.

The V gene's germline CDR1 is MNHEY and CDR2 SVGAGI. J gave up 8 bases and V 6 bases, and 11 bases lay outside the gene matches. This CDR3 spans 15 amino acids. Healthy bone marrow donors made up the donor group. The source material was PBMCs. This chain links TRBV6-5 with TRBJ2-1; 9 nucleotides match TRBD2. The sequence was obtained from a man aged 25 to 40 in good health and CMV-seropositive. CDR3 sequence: CASSFWTSETYEQFF. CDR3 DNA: TGTGCCAGCAGCTTCTGGACTAGCGAAACGTATGAGCAGTTCTTC.